The 15 T cell receptor beta chains listed next were all sequenced from one sample in a study of tissue T cells after allogeneic stem cell transplantation. The repertoire was sequenced with immunoSEQ multiplex PCR; TCRdb's copy has only in-frame clones and lacks some. The sample holds around 4,000 clones; roughly 63% are singletons and the top ten take 15% to 20%. The sequencing used tissue from the esophagus, collected at autopsy. These receptors came from a female donor at least 60 years old with lung cancer.

This clone showed up just a few times. J is TRBJ1-1 and V is TRBV7-9; D unresolved. Germline loops: CDR1 SEHNR, CDR2 FQNEAQ (reference sequence). Trimming took off 1 base at V and 3 bases at J, with 9 bases between the two ends. This CDR3 has 14 residues. The CDR3 bases are TGTGCCAGCAGCTTAGGTCTCGGGTACACTGAAGCTTTCTTT. It codes for CASSLGLGYTEAFF.

The chain couples TRBV6-5 to TRBJ2-5; TRBD2 matches 12 bases. The CDR3 has 14 amino acids. Germline V lookup: CDR1 MNHEY, CDR2 SVGAGI. V trimming: 11 bases; J trimming: 1 base; junction bases outside the gene matches: 5. The CDR3 DNA follows: TGTGCCGTCCGACTAGCGGGGGCCCAAGAGACCCAGTACTTC. It codes for CAVRLAGAQETQYF.

The chain links TRBV5-4 to TRBJ2-5, with D tentatively TRBD2 (6 bases). CDR1 SGHNT and CDR2 YYREEE come from the germline V gene (reference sequence). The CDR3 loop spans 13 amino acids. Trimming shortened V by 4 bases and J by 1 base, and 8 bases separated the two germline ends. In DNA form, the CDR3 reads TGTGCCAGCAGCGGGGGGAGCCAAGAGACCCAGTACTTC. Encoded protein: CASSGGSQETQYF.

The chain carries TRBV5-1 and TRBJ2-5, with 7 positions matching TRBD2. CDR3 size: 14 residues. V shed 7 bases, J shed 5 bases, and the junction held 11 bases outside the gene matches. The germline CDR1 and CDR2 sequences are SGHRS and YFSETQ. DNA for the CDR3: TGCGCCAGCCGCTACGCCGGGAGGTGGGAGACCCAGTACTTC. Protein: CASRYAGRWETQYF. Looking up the rest from reference TRBV5-1 and TRBJ2-5 gives the full variable domain: KAGVTQTPRYLIKTRGQQVTLSCSPISGHRSVSWYQQTPGQGLQFLFEYFSETQRNKGNFPGRFSGRQFSNSRSEMNVSTLELGDSALYLCASRYAGRWETQYFGPGTRLLVL.

The chain is built from TRBV4-2 and TRBJ1-6; D call uncertain. CDR1 LGHNA and CDR2 YNFKEQ come from the germline V gene. Trimming shortened V by 1 base and J by 7 bases, and 8 bases separated the two germline ends. This CDR3 is 14 amino acids long. The CDR3 nucleotides are TGTGCCAGCAGCCAAGGTCAGGAGAATTCACCCCTCCACTTT. It is translated as CASSQGQENSPLHF.

The CDR3 is CASSFQGQQETQYF. CDR3 bases: TGCGCCAGCAGCTTCCAGGGTCAGCAAGAGACCCAGTACTTC. The chain recombines TRBV5-1 with TRBJ2-5; maybe TRBD1 (5 bases). Germline CDR1 SGHRS, CDR2 YFSETQ. The V end lost 2 bases, the J end lost 2 bases, and 10 bases lay between the germline ends. There are 14 residues in the CDR3.

This chain links TRBV18 with TRBJ1-3; no definite D call. The CDR3 consists of 15 residues. CDR1 and CDR2 (germline): KGHSH, LQKENI. V dropped 4 bases and J dropped 5 bases, with 15 bases sitting between them. This chain's CDR3 is CASSRAKEPRNTIYF. The CDR3 DNA sequence: TGTGCCAGCTCACGGGCGAAAGAACCGAGAAACACCATATATTTT. The full variable domain, with the rest looked up from reference TRBV18 and TRBJ1-3, is NAGVMQNPRHLVRRRGQEARLRCSPMKGHSHVYWYRQLPEEGLKFMVYLQKENIIDESGMPKERFSAEFPKEGPSILRIQQVVRGDSAAYFCASSRAKEPRNTIYFGEGSWLTVV.

This chain uses TRBV3-1 (or the pseudogene TRBV3-2) with TRBJ2-7, with D uncertain. This CDR3 is built from 13 residues. The V end lost 0 bases, the J end lost 3 bases, and 6 bases lay between the germline ends. The germline V gene has CDR1 LGHDT and CDR2 YNNKEL (reference sequence). The CDR3 DNA sequence: TGTGCCAGCAGCCAAGATCTCAGCTACGAGCAGTACTTC. This codes for CASSQDLSYEQYF.

The chain joins TRBV5-8 to TRBJ1-2, with a weak D call TRBD1 (5 bases). V lost 4 bases, J lost 2 bases, and 9 bases lay in between. Germline CDR1 and CDR2: SGHTS and YDEGEE. This CDR3 spans 13 amino acids. The CDR3 coding sequence is TGTGCCAGCAGCGTCCACAGGAACTATGGCTACACCTTC. It is translated as CASSVHRNYGYTF.

The V gene is TRBV6-4, the J gene TRBJ2-1; no clear D gene. Deletions cut 3 bases from V and 3 bases from J, with 12 bases between. Germline V gene lookup returns CDR1 MRHNA and CDR2 SNTAGT. This CDR3 spans 15 amino acids. In DNA, the CDR3 is TGTGCCAGCAGTGATGGTCGGAGAGACTACAATGAGCAGTTCTTC. Translating gives CASSDGRRDYNEQFF.

This clone is categorized as large. The rearrangement joins TRBV14 to TRBJ1-1; perhaps TRBD1 as D (6 bases). This CDR3 is built from 13 residues. The V gene's germline CDR1 is SGHDN and CDR2 FVKESK. The V and J ends lost 4 bases and 1 base respectively, with 7 bases between them. CDR3 residues: CASSPGQNTEAFF. CDR3 bases: TGTGCCAGCAGCCCGGGACAGAACACTGAAGCTTTCTTT.

The rearrangement joins TRBV19 to TRBJ2-1; D remains unclear. The V gene's germline CDR1 is LNHDA and CDR2 SQIVND (reference sequence). The CDR3 loop spans 14 amino acids. Trimming pared 3 bases from V and 7 bases from J, leaving 13 bases between. CDR3 sequence (DNA): TGTGCCAGTAGTATGGCGACGGCTTCTAATGAGCAGTTCTTC. Protein: CASSMATASNEQFF. The entire variable domain, with the rest obtained from reference TRBV19 and TRBJ2-1, is as follows: DGGITQSPKYLFRKEGQNVTLSCEQNLNHDAMYWYRQDPGQGLRLIYYSQIVNDFQKGDIAEGYSVSREKKESFPLTVTSAQKNPTAFYLCASSMATASNEQFFGPGTRLTVL.

This rearrangement joins TRBV2 to TRBJ1-2; D is unclear. The CDR3 totals 15 residues. CDR1 is SNHLY and CDR2 is FYNNEI in the germline V gene. V lost 6 bases to trimming and J lost 2 bases, with 16 bases between them. The CDR3 sequence is CASRPNLIMNYGYTF. Here the CDR3 DNA reads TGTGCCAGCAGGCCAAACTTAATAATGAACTATGGCTACACCTTC.

The CDR3 here is CASSFVTGSGYTEAFF. DNA of the CDR3: TGTGCCAGCAGTTTTGTGACAGGAAGCGGGTACACTGAAGCTTTCTTT. V gene TRBV6-4 combines with J gene TRBJ1-1; TRBD1 might be the D (6 bases). This CDR3 spans 16 amino acids. Germline CDR1 and CDR2: MRHNA and SNTAGT. Trimming shortened V by 5 bases and J by 3 bases, and 19 bases separated the two germline ends.

The rearrangement uses TRBV19 and TRBJ2-4; a weak D match, TRBD1 (5 bases). Deletions cut 3 bases from V and 8 bases from J, with 11 bases between. There are 13 residues in the CDR3. Germline V gives CDR1 LNHDA, CDR2 SQIVND (reference sequence). CDR3 in DNA: TGTGCCAGTAGTATCGGCAGGGAAGACATTCAGTACTTC. Translated, it gives CASSIGREDIQYF.